This T cell receptor (beta chain) was recorded in a study of cytomegalovirus exposure and HLA in healthy donors. Clones were sequenced by immunoSEQ multiplex PCR, and TCRdb holds only the in-frame ones, with some missing. The data hold some 100,000 clones, with around 88% observed a single time. V gave up 7 bases and J gave up 3 bases, with 19 bases separating them. The CDR3 runs 16 residues. Per the germline V gene, CDR1 is SGHAT and CDR2 is FQNNGV. The receptor was isolated from a man younger than 35 in good health and CMV-seronegative. This sequence joins TRBV11-2 and TRBJ2-1; D is perhaps TRBD2 (7 bases). Source material: PBMCs. The CDR3 sequence is CASTLEGGANYNEQFF. Written as DNA, the CDR3 is TGTGCCAGCACCCTAGAGGGGGGGGCGAACTACAATGAGCAGTTCTTC.